The 5 T cell receptor beta chains reported below all come from one sample, sequenced in a study of cytomegalovirus exposure and HLA in healthy donors (dated 2017 in TCRdb). The protocol used for the library was the immunoSEQ multiplex PCR assay. For the multiplex PCR, a mixture combining 60 forward primers for TCR Vbeta segments and 13 reverse primers for TCR Jbeta segments was used. TCRdb re-hosts the immuneACCESS table, in-frame sequences only. Its copies lack some clones; in the studies checked, an unresolved V gene accounts for under half of them, and the cause for the rest is not known. The sample table shows approximately 140,000 clones, and about three fifths are seen once. In total, the top ten clones hold approximately 6.5% of the sample. What was sequenced was PBMCs. These receptors were taken from a woman in her fifties or sixties in good health and CMV-seropositive.

This rearrangement joins TRBV21-1 to TRBJ2-3; no DNA check was done on the table's D call, TRBD1. TRBV21-1 is noted as a pseudogene. The CDR3 is 16 amino acids. CDR3 DNA sequence: TGTGCCAGCAGCAAATGGGACAGGGGGCGCGCAGATACGCAGTATTTT. Amino acid sequence: CASSKWDRGRADTQYF.

This clone showed up just a few times. This chain joins TRBV29-1 and TRBJ1-2; D possibly corresponds to TRBD1 (6 bases). Germline V gene sequence: CDR1 SQVTM, CDR2 ANQGSEA. V was pared by 4 bases and J by 4 bases, with 16 bases between. CDR3 size: 14 residues. The CDR3 coding sequence is TGCAGCGTTGCCCAGACAGGCCAGGGCTATGGCTACACCTTC. Protein: CSVAQTGQGYGYTF.

J is TRBJ1-1 and V is TRBV7-9, with 7 bases fitting TRBD1. The J segment lost 4 bases and the V segment lost 1 base, leaving 6 bases of the junction unmatched. The length of the CDR3 is 15 residues. Germline V gene lookup returns CDR1 SEHNR and CDR2 FQNEAQ (reference sequence). The CDR3 nucleotides are TGTGCCAGCAGCTTAGAAGGGACAGTTGGCACTGAAGCTTTCTTT. The encoded protein is CASSLEGTVGTEAFF. The variable domain in full, completed from reference TRBV7-9 and TRBJ1-1, reads DTGVSQNPRHKITKRGQNVTFRCDPISEHNRLYWYRQTLGQGPEFLTYFQNEAQLEKSRLLSDRFSAERPKGSFSTLEIQRTEQGDSAMYLCASSLEGTVGTEAFFGQGTRLTVV.

The rearrangement links TRBV5-1 to TRBJ1-1; D is ambiguous. Germline CDR1 is SGHRS and CDR2 is YFSETQ. The ends were cut back, 0 bases at V and 1 base at J, with 7 bases in the middle. The CDR3 covers 14 residues. The chain's CDR3 is CASSLDTSNTEAFF. The CDR3 DNA reads TGCGCCAGCAGCTTGGACACCTCGAACACTGAAGCTTTCTTT.

The genes are TRBV6-1 and TRBJ2-5, with TRBD2 identical over 9 bases. TRBJ2-7 matches the DNA end more closely, so the J call is doubtful. Germline V gene data show CDR1 as MNHNS and CDR2 as SASEGT. This CDR3 is 14 amino acids long. The CDR3 DNA sequence: TGTGCCAGCAGTGGGGGACTAGCAGTTTACGAGCAGTACTTC. Its translation: CASSGGLAVYEQYF.